What follows are 27 T cell receptor beta chains derived from one specimen sequenced in a study of shared clonotypes between healthy human individuals. The assay was immunoSEQ multiplex PCR, and TCRdb's table has in-frame clones only and misses some. The sample holds 2 million to 2.5 million clones, 80% to 95% seen once. Sequencing was carried out using naive CD4+ T cells from PBMCs. Regarding subset: CD45RA+ positively selected. Receptor source: a man aged 18 to 30 in good health. Some clones in this sample may be carry-over from other donors' samples.

The chain combines TRBV28 with TRBJ2-1; 8 nucleotides align to TRBD2. Germline CDR1 is MDHEN and CDR2 is SYDVKM. This CDR3 has 15 residues. The J segment lost 6 bases and the V segment lost 6 bases, leaving 10 bases of the junction unmatched. The DNA of the CDR3 is TGTGCCAGCAGAGTCGGGGGGGCAGGGCGCAATGAGCAGTTCTTC. It yields the protein CASRVGGAGRNEQFF. The variable domain in full, with the rest retrieved from reference TRBV28 and TRBJ2-1, is DVKVTQSSRYLVKRTGEKVFLECVQDMDHENMFWYRQDPGLGLRLIYFSYDVKMKEKGDIPEGYSVSREKKERFSLILESASTNQTSMYLCASRVGGAGRNEQFFGPGTRLTVL.

J is TRBJ1-1 and V is TRBV7-5. TRBV7-5 is designated a pseudogene. The CDR3 covers 15 residues. CDR3 DNA: TGTATCACCTTGGGTCCAGAAGCCGAGAGCACTGAAGCTTTCTTT. Encoded protein: CITLGPEAESTEAFF.

The chain links TRBV4-1 to TRBJ2-7, with D tentatively TRBD1 (8 bases). The CDR3 consists of 15 residues. V was clipped by 4 bases and J by 3 bases, with 16 bases between them. In germline, CDR1 is MGHRA, CDR2 YSYEKL. The CDR3 protein is CASSRSGGQGYEQYF. In nucleotides, the CDR3 is TGCGCCAGCAGCCGATCGGGAGGACAGGGCTACGAGCAGTACTTC.

V gene TRBV4-2 combines with J gene TRBJ2-5; TRBD2 agrees at 9 bases. In germline, CDR1 is LGHNA, CDR2 YNFKEQ. Trimming at V came to 0 bases and at J to 5 bases, leaving 7 bases not matched to a gene. The CDR3 covers 16 residues. The CDR3 here is CASSQDPSGVRETQYF. The CDR3, as DNA: TGTGCCAGCAGCCAAGACCCTAGCGGGGTCCGGGAGACCCAGTACTTC.

In this sample, this clone turned up once. The rearrangement links TRBV19 to TRBJ2-2, with D hard to call. CDR3 length: 15 residues. V was pared by 4 bases and J by 7 bases, with 16 bases between. Germline CDR1 and CDR2: LNHDA and SQIVND (reference sequence). This CDR3 is CASSRWNPSGGELFF. The CDR3 DNA is TGTGCCAGTAGTAGATGGAACCCCTCCGGCGGGGAGCTGTTTTTT.

The rearrangement joins TRBV6-5 to TRBJ2-2; D remains unclear. Germline lookup yields CDR1 MNHEY and CDR2 SVGAGI. V shed 6 bases and J shed 5 bases, with 13 bases lying between them. The CDR3 spans 14 residues. CDR3 DNA sequence: TGTGCCAGCAGGACCCTCGGACCGACCGGGGAGCTGTTTTTT. It yields the protein CASRTLGPTGELFF.

The V and J genes are TRBV4-2 and TRBJ2-1, with 7 bases identical to TRBD2. Per the germline V gene, CDR1 is LGHNA and CDR2 is YNFKEQ. The V and J ends lost 1 base and 2 bases, in that order; junction bases with no gene match: 17. CDR3 length equals 20 residues. In nucleotides, the CDR3 is TGTGCCAGCAGCCAAGTCCTCCACACCCGACTAGCAGCCACCTACAATGAGCAGTTCTTC. Translated, it gives CASSQVLHTRLAATYNEQFF.

The chain employs TRBV28 and TRBJ2-7; 11 bases agree with TRBD1. Germline CDR1 is MDHEN and CDR2 is SYDVKM. The junction had 6 bases not matched to a gene; V was cut back by 5 bases and J by 3 bases. There are 15 residues in the CDR3. The CDR3 DNA follows: TGTGCCAGCAGTGAATCGGGACAGGGGGGCTACGAGCAGTACTTC. Residues: CASSESGQGGYEQYF.

The CDR3 protein is CASSLSQVYNEQFF. DNA of the CDR3: TGCGCCAGCAGCTTGAGTCAGGTGTACAATGAGCAGTTCTTC. The rearrangement links TRBV5-1 to TRBJ2-1, with unresolved D. The V gene's germline CDR1 is SGHRS and CDR2 YFSETQ. Deletions cut 1 base from V and 4 bases from J, with 9 bases between. This CDR3 spans 14 amino acids.

V and J are TRBV11-2 and TRBJ2-6; TRBD1 is a possible D gene (6 bases). The CDR3 runs 16 residues. CDR1 SGHAT and CDR2 FQNNGV come from the germline V gene. V was trimmed by 5 bases and J by 1 base, leaving 12 bases between them. CDR3 nucleotide sequence: TGTGCCAGCAGCCATACAGGGTTGTCTGGGGCCAACGTCCTGACTTTC. It yields the protein CASSHTGLSGANVLTF. The complete variable domain, with remaining parts taken from reference TRBV11-2 and TRBJ2-6, reads EAGVAQSPRYKIIEKRQSVAFWCNPISGHATLYWYQQILGQGPKLLIQFQNNGVVDDSQLPKDRFSAERLKGVDSTLKIQPAKLEDSAVYLCASSHTGLSGANVLTFGAGSRLTVL.

The gene calls are TRBV18 and TRBJ1-2; D call uncertain. The CDR3 has 14 residues. V was clipped by 3 bases and J by 6 bases, with 14 bases between them. From germline, CDR1 is KGHSH and CDR2 LQKENI. CDR3 coding DNA: TGTGCCAGCTCACCCTTCTTGTCGGGGAATGGCTACACCTTC. Translated: CASSPFLSGNGYTF.

This sequence joins TRBV28 and TRBJ2-2; D possibly corresponds to TRBD1 (6 bases). V was pared by 3 bases and J by 6 bases, with 14 bases between. From germline, CDR1 is MDHEN and CDR2 SYDVKM. This CDR3 region has 15 residues. The CDR3, as DNA: TGTGCCAGCAGTTTTTGGGTAGGGGGAGCCGGGGAGCTGTTTTTT. Encoded protein: CASSFWVGGAGELFF.

This clone was recorded only once. CDR3 in DNA: TGCGCCAGCTCGGTGGGGTGGTCCTACGAGCAGTACTTC. Protein product: CASSVGWSYEQYF. The chain has TRBV5-1 and TRBJ2-7; D remains ambiguous. The CDR3 runs to 13 residues. The germline V gene encodes CDR1 SGHRS and CDR2 YFSETQ. Trimming shortened V by 7 bases and J by 1 base, and 12 bases separated the two germline ends.

Points on this clone: The same CDR3 arises from other DNA sequences in this sample as well. The V gene is TRBV5-1, the J gene TRBJ1-1; weak D call: TRBD1 (5 bases). This CDR3 is built from 14 residues. Germline values: CDR1 SGHRS, CDR2 YFSETQ. Trimming stripped 4 bases from V and 1 base from J, with 11 bases between. CDR3 in DNA: TGCGCCAGCAGCCCAAGGGGAGAGAACACTGAAGCTTTCTTT. This sequence encodes CASSPRGENTEAFF.

The chain combines TRBV4-3 with TRBJ2-7; D is perhaps TRBD1 or TRBD2 (5 bases each). CDR1 and CDR2 from the germline V gene are LGHNA and YSLEER. CDR3 length equals 14 residues. Trimming stripped 4 bases from V and 0 bases from J, with 10 bases between. The CDR3 bases are TGCGCCAGCAGCCGGGACCTTATCTCCTACGAGCAGTACTTC. Protein product: CASSRDLISYEQYF.

This clone was observed a single time. Other DNA sequences from this sample encode an identical CDR3 as well. The V gene is TRBV5-1, the J gene TRBJ1-5; D gene uncertain. Germline CDR1 and CDR2: SGHRS and YFSETQ. V lost 0 bases, J lost 4 bases, and 8 bases lay in between. The CDR3 contains 14 residues. CDR3 sequence reads: CASSLGSGNQPQHF. CDR3 nucleotide sequence: TGCGCCAGCAGCTTGGGATCGGGAAATCAGCCCCAGCATTTT.

This chain joins TRBV19 and TRBJ2-3; D is perhaps TRBD1 (5 bases). The germline gives CDR1 LNHDA, CDR2 SQIVND (reference sequence). Trimming stripped 4 bases from V and 0 bases from J, with 11 bases between. The CDR3 has 15 amino acids. Here the CDR3 DNA reads TGTGCCAGTAGTACGCAGGGTGGGAGCACAGATACGCAGTATTTT. The encoded protein is CASSTQGGSTDTQYF.

This rearrangement joins TRBV5-8 to TRBJ1-1; no firm D call. V was shortened by 1 base and J by 11 bases, with 9 bases between the two germline ends. The CDR3 extends over 11 amino acids. The V gene's germline CDR1 is SGHTS and CDR2 YDEGEE. This CDR3 reads CASSLIVDAFF. CDR3 nucleotides: TGTGCCAGCAGCTTGATAGTTGACGCTTTCTTT.

The V call is TRBV2, the J call TRBJ2-1, with 8 nucleotides matching TRBD2. Germline CDR1 is SNHLY and CDR2 is FYNNEI. The length of the CDR3 is 18 residues. The V and J ends lost 3 bases and 0 bases, in that order; junction bases with no gene match: 10. CDR3 sequence reads: CASSDPGGRGSSYNEQFF. For the CDR3, the DNA is TGTGCCAGCAGTGACCCGGGAGGGCGCGGGAGCTCCTACAATGAGCAGTTCTTC.

V and J are TRBV18 and TRBJ2-2, with 10 bases matching TRBD2. The germline CDR1 and CDR2 sequences are KGHSH and LQKENI. The CDR3 has 16 amino acids. Trimming cost V 3 bases and J 1 base; bases outside gene matches: 2. CDR3 in amino acids: CASSPLAGENTGELFF. As DNA, the CDR3 is TGTGCCAGCTCACCTCTAGCGGGAGAGAACACCGGGGAGCTGTTTTTT. The whole variable domain, filled in from reference TRBV18 and TRBJ2-2, reads NAGVMQNPRHLVRRRGQEARLRCSPMKGHSHVYWYRQLPEEGLKFMVYLQKENIIDESGMPKERFSAEFPKEGPSILRIQQVVRGDSAAYFCASSPLAGENTGELFFGEGSRLTVL.

The J gene is TRBJ2-7, the V gene TRBV19; maybe TRBD1 (6 bases). The CDR3 runs to 14 residues. Trimming left V 5 bases short and J 2 bases short, with 13 bases between. The germline V gene has CDR1 LNHDA and CDR2 SQIVND (reference sequence). Here the CDR3 reads CASSPRGQTYEQYF. The DNA of the CDR3 is TGTGCCAGTAGTCCCCGGGGACAAACCTACGAGCAGTACTTC.

The chain uses TRBV7-3 and TRBJ1-5, with 7 bases matching TRBD1. The CDR3 extends over 20 amino acids. Trimming cost V 4 bases and J 0 bases; bases outside gene matches: 18. CDR1 and CDR2 (germline): SGHTA, FQGTGA. For the CDR3, the DNA is TGTGCCAGCAGCTCCGCTACAGGGGCCGCACTCGATTATAGCAATCAGCCCCAGCATTTT. Translated: CASSSATGAALDYSNQPQHF.

The V gene is TRBV19, the J gene TRBJ2-7, with 7 bases lining up with TRBD2. J lost 2 bases, V lost 1 base, and 14 bases had no gene match. This CDR3 comprises 18 residues. The germline V gene has CDR1 LNHDA and CDR2 SQIVND (reference sequence). CDR3 loop: CASSIGGGWTRVPYEQYF. CDR3 coding DNA: TGTGCCAGTAGTATAGGAGGAGGTTGGACTAGGGTTCCCTACGAGCAGTACTTC.

The chain employs TRBV19 and TRBJ1-1; maybe TRBD1 (6 bases). CDR1 and CDR2 (germline): LNHDA, SQIVND (reference sequence). Between the trimmed V and J ends, which lost 1 base and 13 bases, there was a span of 16 bases. This CDR3 contains 13 residues. CDR3 sequence reads: CASSIAIQGKGFF. In nucleotides, the CDR3 is TGTGCCAGTAGTATAGCAATACAGGGAAAGGGTTTCTTT.

The rearrangement uses TRBV28 and TRBJ1-2; D not resolved. Trimming stripped 3 bases from V and 5 bases from J, with 13 bases between. CDR1 and CDR2 (germline): MDHEN, SYDVKM. The CDR3 contains 14 residues. The CDR3 loop is CASSLARDGYGYTF. The CDR3 nucleotides read TGTGCCAGCAGTTTGGCTCGAGATGGTTATGGCTACACCTTC.

As DNA, the CDR3 is TGTGCCAGCCGTGGTGGGACTAGCGTCCCGGGGACCCAGTACTTC. Protein: CASRGGTSVPGTQYF. The rearrangement joins TRBV27 to TRBJ2-5; the match to TRBD2 covers 10 bases. Germline-derived CDR1 and CDR2 are MNHEY and SMNVEV (reference sequence). This CDR3 comprises 15 residues. Trimming cost V 8 bases and J 7 bases; bases outside gene matches: 13.

The chain carries TRBV7-7 and TRBJ2-3; D might be TRBD2 (6 bases). The CDR3 covers 14 residues. The V gene's germline CDR1 is SSHAT and CDR2 FNYEAQ (reference sequence). Trimming took 5 bases from V and 2 from J, leaving 11 bases between them. In DNA, the CDR3 is TGTGCCAGCAGCCCGGGACTGTTCACAGATACGCAGTATTTT. This sequence encodes CASSPGLFTDTQYF.